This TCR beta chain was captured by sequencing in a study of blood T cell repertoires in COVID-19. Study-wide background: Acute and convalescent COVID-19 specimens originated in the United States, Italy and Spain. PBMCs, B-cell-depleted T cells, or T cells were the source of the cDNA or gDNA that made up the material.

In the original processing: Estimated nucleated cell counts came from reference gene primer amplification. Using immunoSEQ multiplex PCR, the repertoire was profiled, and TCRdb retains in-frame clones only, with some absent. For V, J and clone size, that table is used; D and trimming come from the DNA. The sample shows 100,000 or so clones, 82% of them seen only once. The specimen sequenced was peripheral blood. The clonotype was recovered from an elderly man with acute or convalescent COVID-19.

CDR3 sequence reads: CASSQAESSGDSSYEQYF. The CDR3 DNA is TGCGCCAGCAGCCAAGCCGAATCTAGCGGTGACAGCTCCTACGAGCAGTACTTC. The chain uses TRBV4-3 and TRBJ2-7, with 7 bases fitting TRBD2. This CDR3 is 18 amino acids long. With 1 base clipped from V and 0 bases from J, the junction kept 12 bases outside the gene matches. Germline V gene lookup returns CDR1 LGHNA and CDR2 YSLEER.